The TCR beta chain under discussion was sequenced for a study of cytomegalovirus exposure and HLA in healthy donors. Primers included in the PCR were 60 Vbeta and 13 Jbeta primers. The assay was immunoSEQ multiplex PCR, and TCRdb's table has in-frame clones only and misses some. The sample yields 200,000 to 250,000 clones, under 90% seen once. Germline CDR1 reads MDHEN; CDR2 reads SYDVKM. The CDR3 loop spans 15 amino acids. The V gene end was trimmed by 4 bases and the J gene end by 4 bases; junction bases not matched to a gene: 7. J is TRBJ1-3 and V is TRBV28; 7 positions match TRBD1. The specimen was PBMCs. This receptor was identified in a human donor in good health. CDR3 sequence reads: CASSSLRGSGNTIYF. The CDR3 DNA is TGTGCCAGCAGTTCCCTCAGGGGGTCAGGAAACACCATATATTTT.